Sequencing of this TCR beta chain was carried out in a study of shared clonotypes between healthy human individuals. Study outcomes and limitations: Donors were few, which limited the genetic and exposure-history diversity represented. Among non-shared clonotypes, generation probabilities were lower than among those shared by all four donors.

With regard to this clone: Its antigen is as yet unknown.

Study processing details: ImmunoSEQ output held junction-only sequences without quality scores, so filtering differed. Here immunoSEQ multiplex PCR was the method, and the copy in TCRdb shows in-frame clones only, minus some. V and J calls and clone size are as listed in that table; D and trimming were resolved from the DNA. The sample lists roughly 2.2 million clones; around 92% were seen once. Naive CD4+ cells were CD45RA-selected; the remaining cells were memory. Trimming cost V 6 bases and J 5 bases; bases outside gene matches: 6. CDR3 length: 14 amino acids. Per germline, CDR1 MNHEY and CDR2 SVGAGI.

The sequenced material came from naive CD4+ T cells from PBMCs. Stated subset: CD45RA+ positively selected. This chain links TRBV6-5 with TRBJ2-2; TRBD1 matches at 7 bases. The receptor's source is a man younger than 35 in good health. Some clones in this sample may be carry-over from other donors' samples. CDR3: CASRQGLGTGELFF. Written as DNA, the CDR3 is TGTGCCAGCAGACAGGGGTTAGGGACCGGGGAGCTGTTTTTT.